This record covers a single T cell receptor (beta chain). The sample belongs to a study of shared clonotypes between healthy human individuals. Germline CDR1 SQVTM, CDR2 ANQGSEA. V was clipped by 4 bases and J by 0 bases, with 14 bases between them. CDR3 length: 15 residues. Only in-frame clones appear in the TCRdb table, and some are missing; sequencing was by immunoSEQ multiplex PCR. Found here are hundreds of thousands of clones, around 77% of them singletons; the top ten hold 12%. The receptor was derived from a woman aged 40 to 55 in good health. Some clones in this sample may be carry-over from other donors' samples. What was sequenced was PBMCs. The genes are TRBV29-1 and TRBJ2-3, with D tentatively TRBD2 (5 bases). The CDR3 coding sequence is TGCAGCGTTGCTCGGAACCCGGGGAGCACAGATACGCAGTATTTT. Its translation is CSVARNPGSTDTQYF.